This T cell receptor beta chain was identified during a study of read filtering for tumor transcriptome and immune sequencing. Whole-study context: RNA-seq yielded only roughly 85 to 1,400 TCR reads, IR-seq about 3.5 to 11 million.

This library used roughly 400 ng RNA and molecular barcoded adaptors spanning alpha/delta and beta/gamma chains. Via MiXCR, TCRdb re-called the reads, giving one row per CDR3 protein. The sample has about 47,000 distinct CDR3 sequences; more than 10% are singletons. This clonotype was detected ten times or more. The target antigen is unknown. Study-level findings and limits: Dropping single-read clonotypes raised IR-seq and RNA-seq shared-clonotype correlation. Roughly 80% of IR-seq clonotypes had one read, totaling around 4% of reads; RNA-seq: around 70% and 40%.

Germline V lookup: CDR1 KGHSH, CDR2 LQKENI. CDR3 length: 15 amino acids. V lost 3 bases to trimming and J lost 6 bases, with 17 bases between them. The specimen sequenced was a population of CD138-negative cells sorted from bone marrow. The receptor was isolated from a donor aged 40 or older with multiple myeloma. The genes are TRBV18 and TRBJ2-5; D could derive from TRBD1 or TRBD2 (5 bases each). Here the CDR3 DNA reads TGTGCCAGCTCACCTGGGACGGGCAGAAGACAGACCCAGTACTTC. Amino acids: CASSPGTGRRQTQYF. The entire variable domain, with the rest obtained from reference TRBV18 and TRBJ2-5, is as follows: NAGVMQNPRHLVRRRGQEARLRCSPMKGHSHVYWYRQLPEEGLKFMVYLQKENIIDESGMPKERFSAEFPKEGPSILRIQQVVRGDSAAYFCASSPGTGRRQTQYFGPGTRLLVL.